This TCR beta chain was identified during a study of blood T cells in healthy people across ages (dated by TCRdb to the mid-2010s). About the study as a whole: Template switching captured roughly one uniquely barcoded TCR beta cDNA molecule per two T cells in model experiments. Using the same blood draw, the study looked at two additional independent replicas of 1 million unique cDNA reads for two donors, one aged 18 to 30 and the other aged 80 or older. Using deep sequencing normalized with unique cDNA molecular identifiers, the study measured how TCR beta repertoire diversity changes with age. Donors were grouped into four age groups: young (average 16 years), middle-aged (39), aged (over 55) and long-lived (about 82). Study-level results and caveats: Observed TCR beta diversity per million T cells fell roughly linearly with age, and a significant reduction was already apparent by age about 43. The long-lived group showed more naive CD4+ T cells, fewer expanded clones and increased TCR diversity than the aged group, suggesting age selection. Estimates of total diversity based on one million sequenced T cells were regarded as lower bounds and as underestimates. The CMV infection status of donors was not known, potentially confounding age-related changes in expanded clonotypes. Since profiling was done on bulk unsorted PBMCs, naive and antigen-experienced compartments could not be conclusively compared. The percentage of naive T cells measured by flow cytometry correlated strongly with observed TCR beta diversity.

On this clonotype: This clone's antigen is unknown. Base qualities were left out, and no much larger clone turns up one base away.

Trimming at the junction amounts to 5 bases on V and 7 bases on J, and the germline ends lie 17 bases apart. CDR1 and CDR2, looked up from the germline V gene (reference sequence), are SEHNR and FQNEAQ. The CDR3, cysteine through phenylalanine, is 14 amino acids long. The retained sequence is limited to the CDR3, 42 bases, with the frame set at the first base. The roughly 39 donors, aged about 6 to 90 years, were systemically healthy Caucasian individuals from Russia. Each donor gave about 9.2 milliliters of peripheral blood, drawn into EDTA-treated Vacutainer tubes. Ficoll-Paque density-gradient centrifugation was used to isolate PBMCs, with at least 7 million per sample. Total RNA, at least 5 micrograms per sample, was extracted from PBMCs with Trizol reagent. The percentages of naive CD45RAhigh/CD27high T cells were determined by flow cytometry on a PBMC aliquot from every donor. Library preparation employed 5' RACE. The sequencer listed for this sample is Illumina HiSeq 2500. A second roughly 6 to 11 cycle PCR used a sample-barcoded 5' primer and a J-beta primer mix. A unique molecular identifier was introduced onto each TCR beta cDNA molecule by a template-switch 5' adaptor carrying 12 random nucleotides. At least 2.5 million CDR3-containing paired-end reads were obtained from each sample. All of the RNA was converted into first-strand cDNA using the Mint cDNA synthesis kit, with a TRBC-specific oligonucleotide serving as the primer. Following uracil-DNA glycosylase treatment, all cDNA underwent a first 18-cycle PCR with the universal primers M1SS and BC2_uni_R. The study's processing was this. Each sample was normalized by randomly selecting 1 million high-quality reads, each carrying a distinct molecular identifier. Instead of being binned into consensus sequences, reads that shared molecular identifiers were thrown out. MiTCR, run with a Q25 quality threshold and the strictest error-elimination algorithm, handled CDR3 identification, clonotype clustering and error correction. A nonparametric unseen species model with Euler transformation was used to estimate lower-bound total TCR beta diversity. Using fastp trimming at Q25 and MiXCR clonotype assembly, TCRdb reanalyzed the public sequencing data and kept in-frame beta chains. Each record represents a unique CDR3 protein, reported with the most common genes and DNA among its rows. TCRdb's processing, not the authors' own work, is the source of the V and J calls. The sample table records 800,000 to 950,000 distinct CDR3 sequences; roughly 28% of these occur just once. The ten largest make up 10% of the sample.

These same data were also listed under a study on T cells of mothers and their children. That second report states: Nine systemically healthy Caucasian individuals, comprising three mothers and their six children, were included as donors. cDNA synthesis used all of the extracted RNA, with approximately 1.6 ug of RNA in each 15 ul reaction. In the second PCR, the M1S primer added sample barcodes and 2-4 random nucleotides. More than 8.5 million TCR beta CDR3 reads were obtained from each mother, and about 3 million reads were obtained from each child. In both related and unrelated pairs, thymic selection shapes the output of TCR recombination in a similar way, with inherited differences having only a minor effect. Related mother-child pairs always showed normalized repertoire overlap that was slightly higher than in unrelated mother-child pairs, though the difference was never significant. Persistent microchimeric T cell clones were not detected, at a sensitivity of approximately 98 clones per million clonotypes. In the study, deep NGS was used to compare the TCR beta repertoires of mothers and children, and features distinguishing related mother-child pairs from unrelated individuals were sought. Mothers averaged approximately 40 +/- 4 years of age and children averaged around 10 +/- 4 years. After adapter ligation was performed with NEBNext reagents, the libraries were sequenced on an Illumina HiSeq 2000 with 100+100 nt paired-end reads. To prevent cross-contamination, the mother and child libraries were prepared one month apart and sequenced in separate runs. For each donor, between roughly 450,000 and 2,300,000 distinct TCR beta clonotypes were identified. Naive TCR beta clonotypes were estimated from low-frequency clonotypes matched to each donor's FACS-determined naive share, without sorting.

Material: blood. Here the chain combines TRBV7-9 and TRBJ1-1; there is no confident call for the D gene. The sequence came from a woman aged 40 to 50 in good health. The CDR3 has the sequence CASSPQTAWDEAFF. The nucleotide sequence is TGTGCCAGCAGCCCCCAAACAGCTTGGGATGAAGCTTTCTTT.